A selection of T cell receptor beta chains follows, all from one sample in a study of brain T cells in children with intractable seizures. Repertoires were generated with immunoSEQ multiplex PCR, while TCRdb's copy carries only in-frame clones and drops some. The sample lists fewer than 25,000 clones, roughly 94% occurring once. The material sequenced was peripheral blood, taken at surgery. The origin of the receptors is a boy aged 5-17 years with focal cortical dysplasia and intractable seizures. The CDR3 runs from the conserved cysteine through the conserved F or W. The order of the fields is CDR3 length, V gene, J gene, clone size, D gene, CDR3 protein, CDR3 DNA. A D gene is named only where the DNA matches it firmly. Not every row has a clone size; where given, it reads once, few, many or a size class.

15,TRBV5-4,TRBJ1-2,-,TRBD1,CASSLLDRDGYGYTF,TGTGCCAGCAGCTTGCTTGACAGGGATGGATATGGCTACACCTTC
11,TRBV13,TRBJ2-5,once,-,CASSSSRTQYF,TGTGCCAGCAGCTCGTCGCGGACCCAGTACTTC
15,TRBV24-1,TRBJ1-5,-,-,CATSDRGQFNQPQHF,TGTGCCACCAGTGACAGGGGACAATTCAATCAGCCCCAGCATTTT
16,TRBV11-2,TRBJ1-1,-,-,CASRSYRGQPNTEAFF,TGTGCCAGCAGATCCTACCGAGGACAGCCGAACACTGAAGCTTTCTTT
15,TRBV6-4,TRBJ2-1,-,-,CASSDSGTTYNEQFF,TGTGCCAGCAGTGACTCCGGGACAACCTACAATGAGCAGTTCTTC
14,TRBV18,TRBJ1-5,-,-,CASSPGTLNQPQHF,TGTGCCAGCTCACCGGGGACCCTCAATCAGCCCCAGCATTTT
21,TRBV19,TRBJ2-1,-,TRBD2,CASSIDAGTSGPGSHHNEQFF,TGTGCCAGTAGTATAGATGCCGGGACTAGCGGGCCTGGTTCCCATCACAATGAGCAGTTCTTC
14,TRBV5-6,TRBJ1-1,-,-,CASSLEGIRGGAFF,TGTGCCAGCAGCTTGGAGGGGATTCGGGGGGGAGCTTTCTTT
13,TRBV7-3,TRBJ2-3,-,-,CASSLARSDTQYF,TGTGCCAGCAGCTTAGCACGGTCCGATACGCAGTATTTT
14,TRBV7-8,TRBJ1-5,-,-,CASSRVMGSGGQHF,TGTGCCAGCAGCCGAGTGATGGGGTCCGGGGGGCAGCATTTT
17,TRBV6-6,TRBJ2-3,-,TRBD2,CASSRQPTSGWTDTQYF,TGTGCCAGCAGTCGACAACCGACTAGCGGGTGGACAGATACGCAGTATTTT
11,TRBV5-5,TRBJ2-7,-,-,CASSGGYEQYF,TGTGCCAGCAGCGGGGGCTACGAGCAGTACTTC
13,TRBV11-2,TRBJ2-5,-,TRBD1,CASSSTGDETQYF,TGTGCCAGCAGTTCGACAGGGGATGAGACCCAGTACTTC
15,TRBV6-5,TRBJ1-5,few,TRBD1,CASRRDRTSNQPQHF,TGTGCCAGCAGAAGGGACAGGACTAGCAATCAGCCCCAGCATTTT
16,TRBV4-1,TRBJ1-4,-,TRBD1,CASSQEWGTGWEKLFF,TGCGCCAGCAGCCAGGAATGGGGGACAGGGTGGGAAAAACTGTTTTTT
15,TRBV19,TRBJ2-7,-,TRBD2,CASSILPGGNYEQYF,TGTGCCAGTAGTATTCTCCCCGGGGGGAACTACGAGCAGTACTTC
14,TRBV11-2,TRBJ2-3,-,-,CASSFGRVPDTQYF,TGTGCCAGCAGCTTCGGTAGGGTCCCAGATACGCAGTATTTT
19,TRBV3-1/TRBV3-2,TRBJ2-2,-,-,CASSQVGGSTVRNTGELFF,TGTGCCAGCAGCCAAGTTGGTGGTAGCACGGTTCGAAACACCGGGGAGCTGTTTTTT
14,TRBV5-1,TRBJ1-6,-,-,CASSLDGVNSPLHF,TGCGCCAGCAGCTTAGACGGGGTGAATTCACCCCTCCACTTT
14,TRBV11-2,TRBJ2-7,-,-,CASSPYGQNYEQYF,TGTGCCAGCAGCCCCTACGGACAGAATTACGAGCAGTACTTC
14,TRBV5-5,TRBJ2-5,-,-,CASSPRWMQETQYF,TGTGCCAGCAGCCCTCGGTGGATGCAAGAGACCCAGTACTTC
13,TRBV6-5,TRBJ2-7,-,TRBD1,CASDRGFSYEQYF,TGTGCCAGTGACAGGGGGTTCTCCTACGAGCAGTACTTC
16,TRBV28,TRBJ2-7,-,TRBD1,CASSWPIRQGNYEQYF,TGTGCCAGCAGTTGGCCGATAAGACAGGGAAACTACGAGCAGTACTTC
14,TRBV23-1,TRBJ2-5,-,TRBD1,CASRTGTGTETQYF,TGCGCCAGCAGAACCGGGACAGGGACAGAGACCCAGTACTTC
14,TRBV6-6,TRBJ2-1,-,-,CASSYGTSYNEQFF,TGTGCCAGCAGTTACGGGACCTCCTACAATGAGCAGTTCTTC
15,TRBV4-2,TRBJ2-1,-,TRBD1,CASSQGTGAYNEQFF,TGTGCCAGCAGCCAAGGGACAGGTGCCTACAATGAGCAGTTCTTC
16,TRBV12-5,TRBJ1-1,-,TRBD1,CASGLVRAGGYTEAFF,TGTGCTAGTGGTTTGGTACGGGCAGGGGGCTACACTGAAGCTTTCTTT
17,TRBV27,TRBJ2-6,-,TRBD1,CASSSRTGTPGANVLTF,TGTGCCAGCAGTTCGAGGACAGGGACGCCTGGGGCCAACGTCCTGACTTTC
16,TRBV4-2,TRBJ1-6,-,TRBD1,CASSQDIGTGGSPLHF,TGTGCCAGCAGCCAAGATATAGGGACAGGGGGTTCACCCCTCCACTTT
14,TRBV2,TRBJ2-5,-,-,CASSEWGEQETQYF,TGTGCCAGCAGTGAGTGGGGGGAGCAAGAGACCCAGTACTTC
14,TRBV7-9,TRBJ1-2,-,TRBD1,CASSPGTGAYGYTF,TGTGCCAGCAGCCCGGGGACAGGGGCTTATGGCTACACCTTC
14,TRBV7-2,TRBJ2-2,-,-,CASSQGLLTGELFF,TGTGCCAGCAGCCAGGGACTTCTCACCGGGGAGCTGTTTTTT
16,TRBV12-5,TRBJ2-3,-,-,CASGLVISAFTDTQYF,TGTGCTAGTGGTTTGGTAATAAGTGCTTTCACAGATACGCAGTATTTT
16,TRBV4-1,TRBJ1-1,-,-,CASSQEIGQGYTEAFF,TGCGCCAGCAGCCAAGAAATAGGCCAGGGGTACACTGAAGCTTTCTTT
15,TRBV7-8,TRBJ1-4,-,TRBD1,CASSLGRTGREKLFF,TGTGCCAGCAGCTTAGGCCGGACAGGGCGCGAAAAACTGTTTTTT
16,TRBV3-1/TRBV3-2,TRBJ2-1,-,TRBD2,CASFQGLAGKYNEQFF,TGTGCCAGCTTTCAGGGCCTAGCGGGAAAGTACAATGAGCAGTTCTTC
14,TRBV6-5,TRBJ1-1,-,-,CASSSEGANTEAFF,TGTGCCAGCTCTTCAGAGGGAGCGAACACTGAAGCTTTCTTT
12,TRBV6-5,TRBJ1-1,-,-,CASSYSGAEAFF,TGTGCCAGCAGTTACTCGGGGGCTGAAGCTTTCTTT
15,TRBV2,TRBJ2-3,-,-,CASSELGRDRDTQYF,TGTGCCAGCAGTGAATTAGGCAGGGACCGGGATACGCAGTATTTT
15,TRBV4-1,TRBJ2-1,-,-,CASSQDRGDANEQFF,TGCGCCAGCAGCCAAGATCGTGGGGACGCGAATGAGCAGTTCTTC
16,TRBV5-1,TRBJ2-2,once,TRBD1,CASSLQGPSNTGELFF,TGCGCCAGCAGTTTACAGGGGCCCTCGAACACCGGGGAGCTGTTTTTT
15,TRBV28,TRBJ2-4,-,TRBD1,CASSSGDSTKNIQYF,TGTGCCAGCAGTTCTGGGGACAGTACGAAAAACATTCAGTACTTC
17,TRBV19,TRBJ1-1,-,TRBD1,CASSRRDRGDWDTEAFF,TGTGCCAGTAGTCGCCGGGACAGGGGGGATTGGGACACTGAAGCTTTCTTT